Following are 25 T cell receptor beta chains from one sample sequenced in a study of cytomegalovirus exposure and HLA in healthy donors. PCR amplification relied on 60 Vbeta primers (plus 13 Jbeta primers). Sequencing was performed with immunoSEQ multiplex PCR; in TCRdb, only in-frame clones are kept and a portion is missing. The sample shows over 150,000 clones, less than 80% of them seen only once. Specimen: PBMCs. The origin of the receptors is a man in his forties in good health and CMV-seronegative.

This chain connects TRBV5-8 to TRBJ2-1; 14 nucleotides align to TRBD2. Germline assignment: CDR1 SGHTS and CDR2 YDEGEE. V lost 0 bases to trimming and J lost 8 bases; unmatched junction nucleotides: 7. There are 17 residues in the CDR3. The CDR3 sequence is CASSLDGTSGSGDEQFF. Here the CDR3 DNA reads TGTGCCAGCAGCTTGGACGGGACTAGCGGGAGCGGTGATGAGCAGTTCTTC.

V gene TRBV18 combines with J gene TRBJ2-3; D possibly corresponds to TRBD1 (6 bases). V lost 3 bases and J lost 2, with 9 bases in between. The CDR3 covers 14 residues. Germline V gene lookup returns CDR1 KGHSH and CDR2 LQKENI. Written as DNA, the CDR3 is TGTGCCAGCTCACCTAGGGGGAACACAGATACGCAGTATTTT. Its translation: CASSPRGNTDTQYF.

The V gene is TRBV18, the J gene TRBJ2-2, with D maybe TRBD1 (6 bases). CDR1 is KGHSH and CDR2 is LQKENI in the germline V gene. Trimming left V 1 base short and J 3 bases short, with 12 bases between. The CDR3 length is 16 residues. CDR3 loop: CASSPRQGSDTGELFF. As DNA, the CDR3 is TGTGCCAGCTCACCACGGCAGGGGTCGGACACCGGGGAGCTGTTTTTT.

This clone was detected only a few times. The chain recombines TRBV2 with TRBJ2-7, with D possibly being TRBD2 (5 bases). Germline V gene data show CDR1 as SNHLY and CDR2 as FYNNEI. The CDR3 length is 18 residues. V was trimmed by 6 bases and J by 5 bases, leaving 29 bases between them. CDR3 in amino acids: CASSRYLRDRIGKNEQYF. CDR3 DNA: TGTGCCAGCAGCCGGTACCTCCGGGATCGGATTGGGAAAAACGAGCAGTACTTC.

This clone turned up a few times. J is TRBJ2-1 and V is TRBV5-4; TRBD1 matches at 8 bases. The J segment lost 0 bases and the V segment lost 5 bases, leaving 7 bases of the junction unmatched. Germline V gene sequence: CDR1 SGHNT, CDR2 YYREEE (reference sequence). The CDR3 consists of 16 residues. The DNA of the CDR3 is TGTGCCAGCAGTCTGCGGCAGGGGGCCTCCTACAATGAGCAGTTCTTC. Encoded protein: CASSLRQGASYNEQFF.

The chain is built from TRBV11-3 and TRBJ1-1, with a tentative D call TRBD1 (5 bases). V lost 5 bases and J 1 base, leaving 11 bases between the germline ends. Germline assignment: CDR1 SGHNT and CDR2 YENEEA. This CDR3 comprises 14 residues. The CDR3 protein is CASSQGVGNTEAFF. In DNA, the CDR3 is TGTGCCAGCAGCCAAGGGGTGGGGAACACTGAAGCTTTCTTT.

The rearrangement uses TRBV28 and TRBJ2-7, with TRBD1 identical over 7 bases. With 5 bases clipped from V and 7 bases from J, the junction kept 8 bases outside the gene matches. Germline CDR1 is MDHEN and CDR2 is SYDVKM. This CDR3 contains 13 residues. The CDR3 sequence: CASSPDRLGEQYF. In DNA, the CDR3 is TGTGCCAGCAGTCCGGACAGGTTGGGGGAGCAGTACTTC.

J is TRBJ2-1 and V is TRBV6-4; D may be TRBD1 (5 bases). With 1 base removed from V and 7 bases from J, the gap between germline ends came to 8 bases. The CDR3 runs 13 residues. The germline CDR1 and CDR2 sequences are MRHNA and SNTAGT. The DNA of the CDR3 is TGTGCCAGCAGTGACTTAGGGGCTAATGAGCAGTTCTTC. It yields the protein CASSDLGANEQFF.

Only a few counts were recorded for this clone. A junction boundary mismatches the germline segment, possibly from a read error. The genes are TRBV6-1 and TRBJ2-1; D perhaps matches TRBD1 (6 bases). Germline V gene data show CDR1 as MNHNS and CDR2 as SASEGT. The CDR3 is 13 residues long. The CDR3 sequence: CASSEIIPGHLLF. CDR3 in DNA: TGTGCCAGCAGTGAGATAATCCCGGGACATCTCCTCTTC.

This clone showed up just once. The rearrangement uses TRBV7-8 and TRBJ2-7, with a weak D call TRBD1 (5 bases). The CDR3 contains 16 residues. The V gene lost 7 bases and the J gene lost 1 base, with 20 bases spanning the gap. Germline V CDR1 and CDR2: SGHVS, FQNEAQ. The CDR3 spells CASILDRRVPSYEQYF. For the CDR3, the DNA is TGTGCCAGCATCCTGGACCGCAGGGTCCCGTCCTACGAGCAGTACTTC.

The rearrangement joins TRBV27 to TRBJ2-1; D perhaps matches TRBD1 (5 bases). This CDR3 contains 14 residues. CDR1 and CDR2 (germline): MNHEY, SMNVEV (reference sequence). Trimming pared 4 bases from V and 4 bases from J, leaving 11 bases between. The CDR3 bases are TGTGCCAGCAGTTCCACGACAGTTTACAATGAGCAGTTCTTC. Translated, it gives CASSSTTVYNEQFF.

This chain uses TRBV19 with TRBJ1-1; perhaps TRBD1 as D (5 bases). Between the trimmed V and J ends, which lost 1 base and 0 bases, there was a span of 15 bases. Germline values: CDR1 LNHDA, CDR2 SQIVND (reference sequence). The CDR3 is 17 residues long. The CDR3 sequence is CASSIVPGDGMNTEAFF. For the CDR3, the DNA is TGTGCCAGTAGTATAGTCCCGGGGGACGGGATGAACACTGAAGCTTTCTTT.

V usage is TRBV28 and J usage is TRBJ1-5; 10 nucleotides line up with TRBD1. The trim removed 6 bases at V and 2 bases at J, leaving 7 bases unmatched. The germline V gene has CDR1 MDHEN and CDR2 SYDVKM. The CDR3 is 16 amino acids. CDR3 in DNA: TGTGCCAGCAGCCTTTCCGGGACAGGGGGCAATCAGCCCCAGCATTTT. It encodes CASSLSGTGGNQPQHF.

The chain uses TRBV5-4 and TRBJ2-1, with a weak D call TRBD1 (5 bases). Germline V gene lookup returns CDR1 SGHNT and CDR2 YYREEE (reference sequence). V gave up 4 bases and J gave up 5 bases, with 22 bases separating them. The CDR3 has 17 amino acids. The CDR3 loop is CASSLAGQVSYHNEQFF. CDR3 sequence (DNA): TGTGCCAGCAGCCTTGCAGGGCAGGTTAGCTACCACAATGAGCAGTTCTTC.

The gene calls are TRBV6-5 and TRBJ2-5; 7 bases agree with TRBD2. In germline, CDR1 is MNHEY, CDR2 SVGAGI. V shed 2 bases and J 5 bases; nucleotides not matched to a gene: 11. The CDR3 is 16 residues long. As DNA, the CDR3 is TGTGCCAGCAGTTACGGGGGAGGGTTAGGAGGGGAGACCCAGTACTTC. Amino acid sequence: CASSYGGGLGGETQYF.

This clone came up once. The rearrangement joins TRBV7-2 to TRBJ2-3; 7 nucleotides match TRBD2. Germline values: CDR1 SGHTA, CDR2 FQGNSA. V lost 8 bases to trimming and J lost 4 bases; unmatched junction nucleotides: 12. The CDR3 length is 15 residues. CDR3 DNA: TGTGCCAGCTCCCTCGGGGCGGGAGAGGCAGATACGCAGTATTTT. Encoded protein: CASSLGAGEADTQYF.

CDR3 coding DNA: TGTGCCAGTCGGCCGGGACTAGCGGGAGGCGAGCAGTACTTC. Translating it yields CASRPGLAGGEQYF. The chain employs TRBV19 and TRBJ2-7; 15 positions match TRBD2. Germline assignment: CDR1 LNHDA and CDR2 SQIVND (reference sequence). V lost 8 bases, J lost 6 bases, and 5 bases stayed unmatched. The CDR3 contains 14 residues.

The genes are TRBV28 and TRBJ2-3, with a tentative D call TRBD2 (5 bases). CDR1 and CDR2 from the germline V gene are MDHEN and SYDVKM. The CDR3 covers 14 residues. The V end lost 6 bases, the J end lost 7 bases, and 17 bases lay between the germline ends. CDR3 loop: CASRPPGEHYTQYF. The CDR3 coding sequence is TGTGCCAGCAGGCCACCCGGGGAGCATTATACGCAGTATTTT.

The J gene is TRBJ2-3, the V gene TRBV11-3; unclear D gene. The CDR3 has 13 amino acids. Germline V gene lookup returns CDR1 SGHNT and CDR2 YENEEA. Between the trimmed V and J ends, which lost 5 bases and 4 bases, there was a span of 10 bases. The CDR3 reads CASSMPPADTQYF. The CDR3 DNA reads as TGTGCCAGCAGCATGCCTCCGGCAGATACGCAGTATTTT.

V is TRBV6-1 and J is TRBJ1-2, with D tentatively TRBD1 (5 bases). From germline, CDR1 is MNHNS and CDR2 SASEGT. The CDR3 runs to 13 residues. V was trimmed by 7 bases and J by 5 bases, leaving 14 bases between them. CDR3 loop: CASTTGQGYGYTF. In DNA, the CDR3 is TGTGCCAGCACCACCGGGCAGGGTTATGGCTACACCTTC.

The chain couples TRBV29-1 to TRBJ2-7; weak D call: TRBD1 (6 bases). This CDR3 is built from 15 residues. Trimming shortened V by 4 bases and J by 0 bases, and 16 bases separated the two germline ends. Germline-derived CDR1 and CDR2 are SQVTM and ANQGSEA. This chain's CDR3 is CSVARQDGSSYEQYF. In DNA form, the CDR3 reads TGCAGCGTTGCCAGACAGGATGGGAGCTCCTACGAGCAGTACTTC.

This clone was recorded a few times. V usage is TRBV5-6 and J usage is TRBJ1-1; 8 bases match TRBD1. Germline V gives CDR1 SGHDT, CDR2 YYEEEE. The CDR3 runs to 14 residues. The ends lost 7 bases at V and 0 bases at J; junction bases unmatched: 5. The CDR3 spells CASQGTGMNTEAFF. CDR3 nucleotide sequence: TGTGCCAGCCAGGGGACAGGTATGAACACTGAAGCTTTCTTT.

The chain employs TRBV6-4 and TRBJ2-1, with a tentative D call TRBD2 (6 bases). CDR3 length: 15 residues. V lost 0 bases to trimming and J lost 0 bases, with 6 bases between them. The germline V gene has CDR1 MRHNA and CDR2 SNTAGT. CDR3 sequence (DNA): TGTGCCAGCAGTGACTCCGGGAGCTCCTACAATGAGCAGTTCTTC. This translates into CASSDSGSSYNEQFF.

In its sample, this clone was seen once. The chain carries TRBV30 and TRBJ2-3; 9 bases match TRBD2. The V gene end was trimmed by 5 bases and the J gene end by 8 bases; junction bases not matched to a gene: 14. This CDR3 region has 15 residues. CDR1 is GTSNPN, CDR2 SVGIG, per germline (reference sequence). The CDR3 bases are TGTGCCTGGCGATCATGGCGGGAGGGTGGGGGTACGCAGTATTTT. As protein: CAWRSWREGGGTQYF.

The chain recombines TRBV25-1 with TRBJ2-1; TRBD2 agrees at 7 bases. CDR1 is MGHDK and CDR2 is SYGVNS in the germline V gene. The CDR3 is made up of 15 amino acids. V lost 4 bases and J lost 3; bases outside the gene matches: 6. CDR3 coding DNA: TGTGCCAGCAGTGGAGCGAAGCGGGGCTACAATGAGCAGTTCTTC. This codes for CASSGAKRGYNEQFF.